This TCR beta chain came from a study of T-cell reconstitution after alpha-beta-depleted transplantation in children. The study, taken as a whole, reports: Alpha-beta T cells present about two months after transplant were reported to originate from several hundred expanded graft clones. TCRbeta diversity was high at day 60 in some patients (a result of surviving recipient T cells and thymic progenitors).

Library preparation (for TCRbeta) was performed with unique molecular identifiers. TCRdb re-called the PCR reads with MiXCR, one entry per CDR3 protein. The sample lists 45,000 to 55,000 distinct CDR3 sequences, under 6% occurring once. Notes on this clonotype: Its antigen is not identified. This may stem from a read error, because a much larger clone lies one nucleotide away.

V was clipped by 2 bases and J by 8 bases, with 16 bases between them. This CDR3 contains 15 residues. CDR1 and CDR2 from the germline V gene are ENHRY and SYGVKD. This rearrangement joins TRBV10-3 to TRBJ2-1, with D possibly TRBD2 on 6 matching bases. The sample here was PBMCs, mostly from graft donor cells, taken 60 days after TCRalphabeta/CD19-depleted stem cell transplant. The receptor was derived from a female patient between 2 and 15 years old who had a stem cell transplant for aplastic anemia, so the T cells may come from the graft donor. DNA for the CDR3: TGTGCCATCAGTGAGGAGTCGGCGGGGTTCCATGAGCAGTTCTTC. It specifies CAISEESAGFHEQFF.